This T cell receptor beta chain comes out of a study of Graves' ophthalmopathy and Graves' hyperthyroidism. Transcripts of RNA were the source for amplifying TCR beta CDR3 regions. A first-round RT-PCR used HTBI primers, followed by a second-round multiplex PCR. MiXCR was run by TCRdb on the multiplex PCR reads, yielding one entry per CDR3 protein. The table lists about 550,000 distinct CDR3 sequences, about 35% of them singletons. The diagnostic workup employed clinical symptoms, serum thyroxine, TRAb, thyroid ultrasound and orbital computed tomography. Germline V gene lookup returns CDR1 SEHNR and CDR2 FQNEAQ (reference sequence). CDR3 length: 13 residues. Trimming took off 5 bases at V and 10 bases at J, with 14 bases between the two ends.

The chain combines TRBV7-9 with TRBJ1-4, with D perhaps matching TRBD1 (5 bases). Sequencing was carried out using peripheral blood or thyroid tissue (not recorded which). This sequence was found in an adult man with Graves' hyperthyroidism. The CDR3 region has the DNA TGTGCCAGCAGCCGGGGGGTGGAGGCAAAACTGTTTTTT. Protein: CASSRGVEAKLFF.